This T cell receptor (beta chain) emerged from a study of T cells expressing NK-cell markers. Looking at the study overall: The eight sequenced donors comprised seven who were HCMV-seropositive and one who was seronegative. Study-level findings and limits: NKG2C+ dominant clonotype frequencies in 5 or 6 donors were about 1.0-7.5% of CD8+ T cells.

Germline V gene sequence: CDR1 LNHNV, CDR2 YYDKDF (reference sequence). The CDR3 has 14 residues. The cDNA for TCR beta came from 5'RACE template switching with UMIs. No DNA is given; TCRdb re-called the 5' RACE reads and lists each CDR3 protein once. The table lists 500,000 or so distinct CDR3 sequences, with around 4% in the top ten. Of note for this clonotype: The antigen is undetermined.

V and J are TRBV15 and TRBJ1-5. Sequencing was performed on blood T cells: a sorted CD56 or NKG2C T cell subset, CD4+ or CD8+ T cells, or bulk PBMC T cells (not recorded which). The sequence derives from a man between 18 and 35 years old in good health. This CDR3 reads CATSRDRGNKPQHF.